Listed below are T cell receptor beta chains from one sample, sequenced in a study of OX40 agonist ivuxolimab in advanced cancers. Profiled with immunoSEQ multiplex PCR; TCRdb holds only in-frame clones, not every one. The data show 60,000 to 70,000 clones, about 85% seen once. Sequenced here: CD4+ or CD8+ T cells sorted from blood, sampled in a trial of the OX40 agonist ivuxolimab. The receptors were gathered from an adult with an advanced solid tumor such as melanoma, head and neck, liver or kidney cancer. Each CDR3 is given with its conserved first and last residue. Fields, in order: clone size, J gene, D gene, V gene, CDR3 protein, CDR3 DNA. D genes are given only for firm matches. Some rows mark clone size as missing; the rest say once, few, many or name a class of expanded clone.

size: .; J: TRBJ2-7; D: .; V: TRBV5-6; CDR3: CASSLGYGDPYEQYF; DNA: TGTGCCAGCAGCTTGGGATATGGGGACCCCTACGAGCAGTACTTC
size: .; J: TRBJ1-2; D: .; V: TRBV7-2; CDR3: CASSLVSGEGYGYTF; DNA: TGTGCCAGCAGCTTAGTCTCAGGGGAAGGGTATGGCTACACCTTC
size: .; J: TRBJ1-2; D: TRBD1; V: TRBV27; CDR3: CASSLAGQINYGYTF; DNA: TGTGCCAGCAGTTTAGCGGGACAGATTAACTATGGCTACACCTTC
size: .; J: TRBJ2-7; D: TRBD1; V: TRBV7-2; CDR3: CASSLGSGGYYYEQYF; DNA: TGTGCCAGCAGCTTAGGGTCAGGGGGCTATTACTACGAGCAGTACTTC
size: .; J: TRBJ2-7; D: .; V: TRBV6-5; CDR3: CASSRDLPPYEQYF; DNA: TGTGCCAGCAGTCGGGACCTTCCCCCCTACGAGCAGTACTTC
size: .; J: TRBJ2-5; D: TRBD2; V: TRBV6-1; CDR3: CASSEVGLARGKTQYF; DNA: TGTGCCAGCAGTGAGGTCGGACTAGCGAGAGGGAAGACCCAGTACTTC
size: .; J: TRBJ1-2; D: TRBD1; V: TRBV2; CDR3: CASRLGQGAGYGYTF; DNA: TGTGCCAGCAGATTGGGACAGGGCGCGGGCTATGGCTACACCTTC
size: .; J: TRBJ2-5; D: TRBD1; V: TRBV5-1; CDR3: CASSPGTAEETQYF; DNA: TGCGCCAGCAGCCCCGGGACAGCCGAAGAGACCCAGTACTTC
size: .; J: TRBJ2-5; D: TRBD2; V: TRBV5-1; CDR3: CASRFSPTSGSETQYF; DNA: TGCGCCAGCAGATTTTCCCCGACTAGCGGGAGTGAGACCCAGTACTTC
size: .; J: TRBJ1-1; D: TRBD1; V: TRBV6-5; CDR3: CASQNRGGTEAFF; DNA: TGTGCCAGCCAAAACAGGGGGGGCACTGAAGCTTTCTTT
size: few; J: TRBJ2-2; D: .; V: TRBV19; CDR3: CASSIATETGELFF; DNA: TGTGCCAGTAGTATAGCCACAGAGACCGGGGAGCTGTTTTTT
size: .; J: TRBJ1-1; D: TRBD1; V: TRBV19; CDR3: CASSTTGVAFF; DNA: TGTGCCAGTAGTACTACAGGGGTAGCTTTCTTT
size: .; J: TRBJ2-3; D: .; V: TRBV7-2; CDR3: CASSTHRATDTQYF; DNA: TGTGCCAGCAGCACGCACAGGGCCACAGATACGCAGTATTTT
size: .; J: TRBJ2-7; D: .; V: TRBV6-6; CDR3: CASRPPGHKFYEQYF; DNA: TGTGCCAGCAGACCACCGGGACACAAATTTTACGAGCAGTACTTC
size: once; J: TRBJ2-1; D: TRBD2; V: TRBV7-2; CDR3: CASSYASGGSWDEQFF; DNA: TGTGCCAGCAGCTACGCTTCTGGCGGGAGTTGGGATGAGCAGTTCTTC
size: .; J: TRBJ2-2; D: .; V: TRBV6-1; CDR3: CASSARGELFF; DNA: TGTGCCAGCAGTGCCCGCGGGGAGCTGTTTTTT
size: .; J: TRBJ2-3; D: TRBD2; V: TRBV4-1; CDR3: CASSQGGLAGGRADTQYF; DNA: TGCGCCAGCAGCCAAGGCGGACTAGCGGGGGGCCGCGCAGATACGCAGTATTTT
size: .; J: TRBJ1-2; D: .; V: TRBV10-3; CDR3: CAISERGSYGYTF; DNA: TGTGCCATCAGTGAGAGGGGTTCCTATGGCTACACCTTC
size: .; J: TRBJ1-2; D: .; V: TRBV19; CDR3: CASSINTNYGYTF; DNA: TGTGCCAGTAGTATCAATACTAACTATGGCTACACCTTC
size: .; J: TRBJ2-7; D: .; V: TRBV29-1; CDR3: CSVVNPTINYEQYF; DNA: TGCAGCGTTGTGAACCCAACAATTAACTACGAGCAGTACTTC
size: .; J: TRBJ1-6; D: TRBD1; V: TRBV27; CDR3: CASRTPGQNNSPLHF; DNA: TGTGCCAGCAGAACCCCGGGACAGAATAATTCACCCCTCCACTTT
size: .; J: TRBJ1-1; D: .; V: TRBV7-9; CDR3: CASSYPGREGTTEAFF; DNA: TGTGCCAGCAGCTACCCGGGACGGGAGGGAACCACTGAAGCTTTCTTT
size: .; J: TRBJ2-7; D: .; V: TRBV19; CDR3: CASREFKSVLSYEQYF; DNA: TGTGCCAGTAGAGAATTCAAGTCGGTCTTGAGCTACGAGCAGTACTTC
size: .; J: TRBJ2-7; D: .; V: TRBV7-9; CDR3: CASRQGYEQYF; DNA: TGTGCCAGCAGACAGGGCTACGAGCAGTACTTC
size: once; J: TRBJ1-5; D: .; V: TRBV7-6; CDR3: CASSLRSGQPQHF; DNA: TGTGCCAGCAGCTTAAGGTCTGGTCAGCCCCAGCATTTT
size: .; J: TRBJ1-1; D: TRBD1; V: TRBV19; CDR3: CASSNTGGMNTEAFF; DNA: TGTGCCAGTAGTAACACAGGGGGGATGAACACTGAAGCTTTCTTT
size: .; J: TRBJ2-1; D: .; V: TRBV13; CDR3: CASSLPSIYNEQFF; DNA: TGTGCCAGCAGCTTACCCTCTATTTACAATGAGCAGTTCTTC
size: .; J: TRBJ2-7; D: .; V: TRBV28; CDR3: CASRDTGMRLNEQYF; DNA: TGTGCCAGCAGGGACACAGGGATGAGACTAAACGAGCAGTACTTC
size: once; J: TRBJ2-3; D: TRBD2; V: TRBV5-1; CDR3: CASSAMGRGDTDTQYF; DNA: TGCGCCAGCAGCGCCATGGGGCGGGGGGACACAGATACGCAGTATTTT
size: .; J: TRBJ2-1; D: .; V: TRBV23-1; CDR3: CASSKAGKANNEQFF; DNA: TGCGCCAGCAGTAAAGCGGGTAAGGCGAACAATGAGCAGTTCTTC
size: .; J: TRBJ1-1; D: .; V: TRBV18; CDR3: CASSPEASGTEAFF; DNA: TGTGCCAGCTCACCAGAGGCTTCGGGCACTGAAGCTTTCTTT
size: .; J: TRBJ1-2; D: .; V: TRBV12-5; CDR3: CASGLAGGDGYTF; DNA: TGTGCTAGTGGTTTAGCCGGGGGAGACGGCTACACCTTC
size: .; J: TRBJ2-7; D: TRBD1; V: TRBV7-3; CDR3: CASSLPGQFLPYEQYF; DNA: TGTGCCAGCAGCCTACCGGGACAGTTCCTTCCCTACGAGCAGTACTTC
size: .; J: TRBJ2-3; D: .; V: TRBV21-1; CDR3: CASTNRGRQYF; DNA: TGTGCCAGCACCAACCGGGGCCGACAGTATTTT
size: .; J: TRBJ2-7; D: .; V: TRBV7-2; CDR3: CASSRSGFYEQYF; DNA: TGTGCCAGCAGTCGAAGCGGGTTCTACGAGCAGTACTTC
size: .; J: TRBJ2-3; D: .; V: TRBV29-1; CDR3: CSVEGTPHSTDTQYF; DNA: TGCAGCGTTGAAGGTACTCCCCACAGCACAGATACGCAGTATTTT
size: .; J: TRBJ2-7; D: TRBD1; V: TRBV11-2; CDR3: CASSRQGTYEQYF; DNA: TGTGCCAGCAGCCGACAGGGAACCTACGAGCAGTACTTC
size: .; J: TRBJ1-3; D: .; V: TRBV6-1; CDR3: CASSEVRRGNTIYF; DNA: TGTGCCAGCAGTGAAGTTCGACGGGGAAACACCATATATTTT
size: .; J: TRBJ2-5; D: TRBD2; V: TRBV5-4; CDR3: CASSLSGGPGETQYF; DNA: TGTGCCAGCAGCTTGTCGGGAGGGCCCGGGGAGACCCAGTACTTC
size: .; J: TRBJ2-1; D: .; V: TRBV21-1; CDR3: CASSKERWHPGNNEQFF; DNA: TGTGCCAGCAGCAAAGAAAGGTGGCATCCAGGAAACAATGAGCAGTTCTTC
size: .; J: TRBJ2-1; D: TRBD2; V: TRBV18; CDR3: CASSPPGLAGGAYNEQFF; DNA: TGTGCCAGCTCACCCCCGGGGCTAGCGGGAGGTGCCTACAATGAGCAGTTCTTC
size: .; J: TRBJ2-7; D: .; V: TRBV28; CDR3: CASSSTYEQYF; DNA: TGTGCCAGCAGTTCTACCTACGAGCAGTACTTC
size: .; J: TRBJ2-7; D: .; V: TRBV7-2; CDR3: CASSLIGGASSYEQYF; DNA: TGTGCCAGCAGCTTAATAGGCGGGGCCAGCTCCTACGAGCAGTACTTC
size: .; J: TRBJ2-5; D: TRBD2; V: TRBV30; CDR3: CAWGVYRFGLAGRETQYF; DNA: TGTGCCTGGGGGGTCTACAGGTTCGGGCTAGCGGGACGAGAGACCCAGTACTTC
size: .; J: TRBJ1-5; D: .; V: TRBV6-6; CDR3: CASSRGGNQPQHF; DNA: TGTGCCAGCAGCCGAGGGGGCAATCAGCCCCAGCATTTT
size: .; J: TRBJ2-3; D: .; V: TRBV7-6; CDR3: CASSLTPSTDTQYF; DNA: TGTGCCAGCAGCTTAACGCCCAGCACAGATACGCAGTATTTT
size: .; J: TRBJ2-1; D: .; V: TRBV5-4; CDR3: CASSLNRVWSVGAQFF; DNA: TGTGCCAGCAGCTTGAACAGGGTGTGGTCCGTAGGAGCTCAGTTCTTC
size: .; J: TRBJ1-6; D: .; V: TRBV25-1; CDR3: CASRGRVDNSPLHF; DNA: TGTGCCAGCAGGGGCCGGGTGGATAATTCACCCCTCCACTTT
size: .; J: TRBJ1-5; D: .; V: TRBV7-9; CDR3: CASSLGPPGGGHQPQHF; DNA: TGTGCCAGCAGCTTAGGCCCCCCCGGGGGAGGTCATCAGCCCCAGCATTTT
size: .; J: TRBJ2-5; D: .; V: TRBV15; CDR3: CATSRDVGAEETQYF; DNA: TGTGCCACCAGCAGGGATGTTGGGGCCGAAGAGACCCAGTACTTC
size: .; J: TRBJ1-2; D: .; V: TRBV7-8; CDR3: CASSLESLANYGYTF; DNA: TGTGCCAGCAGCTTAGAATCCTTAGCTAACTATGGCTACACCTTC
size: once; J: TRBJ2-7; D: .; V: TRBV7-6; CDR3: CASSPLPQGTYEQYF; DNA: TGTGCCAGCAGCCCGCTCCCGCAGGGCACCTACGAGCAGTACTTC
size: .; J: TRBJ1-3; D: .; V: TRBV28; CDR3: CASHRNGKTIYF; DNA: TGTGCCAGCCATCGGAATGGGAAAACCATATATTTT
size: .; J: TRBJ2-3; D: .; V: TRBV9; CDR3: CASSVYAGAADTQYF; DNA: TGTGCCAGCAGCGTGTATGCAGGGGCAGCAGATACGCAGTATTTT
size: .; J: TRBJ2-1; D: .; V: TRBV19; CDR3: CASSIGRVGHGEQFF; DNA: TGTGCCAGTAGTATTGGTAGGGTTGGACACGGGGAGCAGTTCTTC
size: .; J: TRBJ2-1; D: .; V: TRBV18; CDR3: CASSPTRAEYPDITVGQFF; DNA: TGTGCCAGCTCACCGACACGAGCTGAATACCCAGATATAACGGTCGGGCAGTTCTTC
size: once; J: TRBJ1-5; D: .; V: TRBV5-1; CDR3: CASSLGGYNQPQHF; DNA: TGCGCCAGCAGCTTGGGCGGATACAATCAGCCCCAGCATTTT